Listed below are T cell receptor beta chains from one sample, sequenced in a study of brain T cells in children with intractable seizures. This table comes from immunoSEQ multiplex PCR, and its TCRdb copy is limited to in-frame clones, with some not included. Here the sample spans 340,000 or so clones, about 93% being singletons. The sample here was peripheral blood, taken roughly 5 months after surgery. These TCRs come from a boy less than two years old with tuberous sclerosis and intractable seizures. The CDR3 runs from the conserved cysteine through the conserved F or W. A D gene is named only where the DNA matches it firmly.

DNA: TGTGCCAGCAGCTGGACTAGCGGGAGCCAAGAGACCCAGTACTTC
CDR3: CASSWTSGSQETQYF
J: TRBJ2-5
V: TRBV5-6
D: TRBD2

DNA: TGTGCCAGCGGTACTGGGAGCTTCTACGAGCAGTACTTC
CDR3: CASGTGSFYEQYF
J: TRBJ2-7
V: TRBV6-5
D: .

DNA: TGTGCCAGTAGCCACTTGGTTGACAGCTCCTACGAGCAGTACTTC
CDR3: CASSHLVDSSYEQYF
J: TRBJ2-7
V: TRBV19
D: .

DNA: TGCAGCGTTGACCGGGACAACACAGATACGCAGTATTTT
CDR3: CSVDRDNTDTQYF
J: TRBJ2-3
V: TRBV29-1
D: .

DNA: TGCGCCAGCAGCCAAGGGGTAGGGACCGAGCAGTACTTC
CDR3: CASSQGVGTEQYF
J: TRBJ2-7
V: TRBV4-1
D: .

DNA: TGTGCCAGTAGTATGGGAGCAACTAATGAAAAACTGTTTTTT
CDR3: CASSMGATNEKLFF
J: TRBJ1-4
V: TRBV19
D: .

DNA: TGTGCCAGTAGCACCGGGAGCTTAAACTACGAGCAGTACTTC
CDR3: CASSTGSLNYEQYF
J: TRBJ2-7
V: TRBV19
D: .

DNA: TGTGCCAGTAGCGCGACAGGGGGCGCGATGGCCAACGTCCTGACTTTC
CDR3: CASSATGGAMANVLTF
J: TRBJ2-6
V: TRBV19
D: TRBD1

DNA: TGTGCAAGTCGCTTATTAAGGACTAGCGGGAGTTCCTACGAGCAGTACTTC
CDR3: CASRLLRTSGSSYEQYF
J: TRBJ2-7
V: TRBV12-2
D: .

DNA: TGCAGCGTTGAGGTAGGGGGGCGAGGCGCAGATACGCAGTATTTT
CDR3: CSVEVGGRGADTQYF
J: TRBJ2-3
V: TRBV29-1
D: .

DNA: TGTGCCAGCAGCCGGGAAGCGGACAAAGAGACCCAGTACTTC
CDR3: CASSREADKETQYF
J: TRBJ2-5
V: TRBV3-1/TRBV3-2
D: .

DNA: TGTGCCAGTATGGACCCGAACACCGGGGAGCTGTTTTTT
CDR3: CASMDPNTGELFF
J: TRBJ2-2
V: TRBV19
D: .

DNA: TGTGCCAGCAGCTTAGAGGGGTATGGCTACACCTTC
CDR3: CASSLEGYGYTF
J: TRBJ1-2
V: TRBV7-2
D: .